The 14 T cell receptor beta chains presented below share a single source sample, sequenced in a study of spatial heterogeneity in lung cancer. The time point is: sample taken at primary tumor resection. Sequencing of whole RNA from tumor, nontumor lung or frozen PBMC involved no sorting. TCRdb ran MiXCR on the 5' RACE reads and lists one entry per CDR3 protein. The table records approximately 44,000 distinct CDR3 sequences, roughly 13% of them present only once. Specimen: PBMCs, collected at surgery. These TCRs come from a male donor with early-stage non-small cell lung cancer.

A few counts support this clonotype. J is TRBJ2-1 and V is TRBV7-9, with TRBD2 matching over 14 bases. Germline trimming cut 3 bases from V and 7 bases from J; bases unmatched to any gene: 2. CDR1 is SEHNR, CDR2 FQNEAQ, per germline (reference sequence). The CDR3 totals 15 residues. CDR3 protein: CASSLGLAGVNEQFF. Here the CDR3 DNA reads TGTGCCAGCAGCTTGGGACTAGCGGGGGTGAATGAGCAGTTCTTC. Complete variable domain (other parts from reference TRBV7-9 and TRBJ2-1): DTGVSQNPRHKITKRGQNVTFRCDPISEHNRLYWYRQTLGQGPEFLTYFQNEAQLEKSRLLSDRFSAERPKGSFSTLEIQRTEQGDSAMYLCASSLGLAGVNEQFFGPGTRLTVL.

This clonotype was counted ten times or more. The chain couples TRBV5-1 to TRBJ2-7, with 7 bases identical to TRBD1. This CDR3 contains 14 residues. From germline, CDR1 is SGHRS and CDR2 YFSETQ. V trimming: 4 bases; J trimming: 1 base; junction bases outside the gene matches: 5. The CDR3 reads CASSDPQGSYEQYF. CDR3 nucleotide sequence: TGCGCCAGCAGCGACCCACAGGGGTCCTACGAGCAGTACTTC.

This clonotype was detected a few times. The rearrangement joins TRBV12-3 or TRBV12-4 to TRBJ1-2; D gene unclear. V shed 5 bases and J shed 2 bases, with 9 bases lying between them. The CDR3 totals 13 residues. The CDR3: CASSPFENYGYTF. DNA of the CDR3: TGTGCCAGCAGTCCTTTCGAAAACTATGGCTACACCTTC.

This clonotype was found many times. CDR3 bases: TGCGCCAGCAGCTTGGTAGCGGGGTCCTACGAGCAGTACTTC. As protein: CASSLVAGSYEQYF. The rearrangement joins TRBV5-1 to TRBJ2-7; 8 bases match TRBD2. Germline V gives CDR1 SGHRS, CDR2 YFSETQ. Trimming took 0 bases from V and 1 from J; bases not matched to a gene: 0. The CDR3 length is 14 residues. Full variable domain (outside the CDR3, taken from reference TRBV5-1 and TRBJ2-7): KAGVTQTPRYLIKTRGQQVTLSCSPISGHRSVSWYQQTPGQGLQFLFEYFSETQRNKGNFPGRFSGRQFSNSRSEMNVSTLELGDSALYLCASSLVAGSYEQYFGPGTRLTVT.

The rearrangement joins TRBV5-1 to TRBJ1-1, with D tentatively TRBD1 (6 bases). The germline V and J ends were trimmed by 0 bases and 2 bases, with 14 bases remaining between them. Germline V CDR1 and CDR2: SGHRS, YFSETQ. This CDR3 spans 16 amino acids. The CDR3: CASSLEPGQPNTEAFF. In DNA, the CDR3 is TGCGCCAGCAGCTTGGAACCGGGACAACCAAACACTGAAGCTTTCTTT.

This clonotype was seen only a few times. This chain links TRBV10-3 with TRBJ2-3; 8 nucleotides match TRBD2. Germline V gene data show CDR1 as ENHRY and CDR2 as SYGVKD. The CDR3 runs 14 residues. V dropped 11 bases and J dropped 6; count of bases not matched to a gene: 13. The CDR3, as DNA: TGTGCCTCCTCGGTTGAGCGGGAGAGGGATACGCAGTATTTT. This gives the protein CASSVERERDTQYF.

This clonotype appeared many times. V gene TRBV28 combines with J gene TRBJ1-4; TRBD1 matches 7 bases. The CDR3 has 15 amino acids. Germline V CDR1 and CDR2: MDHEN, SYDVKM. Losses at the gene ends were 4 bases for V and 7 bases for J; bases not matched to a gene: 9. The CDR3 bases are TGTGCCAGCAGTTCCCCGGGACAGCCGGTTGAAAAACTGTTTTTT. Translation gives CASSSPGQPVEKLFF.

In nucleotides, the CDR3 is TGCAGTGCTAGGACTTGGAGCTCCTACAATGAGCAGTTCTTC. Protein product: CSARTWSSYNEQFF. V and J are TRBV20-1 and TRBJ2-1; D is unresolved. Per germline, CDR1 DFQATT and CDR2 SNEGSKA (reference sequence). This CDR3 spans 14 amino acids. The ends were cut back, 3 bases at V and 0 bases at J, with 9 bases in the middle.

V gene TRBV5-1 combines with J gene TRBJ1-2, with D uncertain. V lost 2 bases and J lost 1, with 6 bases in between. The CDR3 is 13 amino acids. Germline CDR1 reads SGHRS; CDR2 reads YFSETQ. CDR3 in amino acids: CASSFGVNYGYTF. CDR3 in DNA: TGCGCCAGCAGCTTCGGAGTTAACTATGGCTACACCTTC.

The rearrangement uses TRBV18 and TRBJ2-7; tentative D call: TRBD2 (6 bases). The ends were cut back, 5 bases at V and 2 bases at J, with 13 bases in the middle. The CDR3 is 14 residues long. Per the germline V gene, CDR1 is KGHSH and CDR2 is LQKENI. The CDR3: CASSESGLPYEQYF. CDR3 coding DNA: TGTGCCAGCTCAGAGAGCGGACTACCCTACGAGCAGTACTTC.

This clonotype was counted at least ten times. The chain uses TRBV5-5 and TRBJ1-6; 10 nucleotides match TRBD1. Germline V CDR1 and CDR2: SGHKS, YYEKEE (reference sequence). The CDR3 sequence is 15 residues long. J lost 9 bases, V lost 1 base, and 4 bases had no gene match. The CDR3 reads CASSLHGTGVSPLHF. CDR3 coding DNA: TGTGCCAGCAGCTTGCATGGGACAGGGGTTTCACCCCTCCACTTT.

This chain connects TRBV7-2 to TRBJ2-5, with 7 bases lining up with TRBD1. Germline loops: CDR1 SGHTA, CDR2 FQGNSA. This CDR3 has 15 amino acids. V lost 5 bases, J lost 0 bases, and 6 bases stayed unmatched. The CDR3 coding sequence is TGTGCCAGCAGCGTCGGGACAGCTCACCAAGAGACCCAGTACTTC. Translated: CASSVGTAHQETQYF.

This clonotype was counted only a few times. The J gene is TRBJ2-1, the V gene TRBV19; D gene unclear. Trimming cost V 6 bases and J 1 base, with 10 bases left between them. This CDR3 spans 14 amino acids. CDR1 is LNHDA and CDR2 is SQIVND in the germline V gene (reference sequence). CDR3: CASSRVSSYNEQFF. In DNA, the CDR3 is TGTGCCAGTAGCCGTGTCAGTTCCTACAATGAGCAGTTCTTC. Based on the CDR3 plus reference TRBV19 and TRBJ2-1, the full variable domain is DGGITQSPKYLFRKEGQNVTLSCEQNLNHDAMYWYRQDPGQGLRLIYYSQIVNDFQKGDIAEGYSVSREKKESFPLTVTSAQKNPTAFYLCASSRVSSYNEQFFGPGTRLTVL.

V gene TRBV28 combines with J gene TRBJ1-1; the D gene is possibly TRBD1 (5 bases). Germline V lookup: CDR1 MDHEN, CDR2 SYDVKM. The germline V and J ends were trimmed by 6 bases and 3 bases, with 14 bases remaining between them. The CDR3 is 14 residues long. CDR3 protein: CASSPTGGYTEAFF. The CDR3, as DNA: TGTGCCAGCAGCCCGACGGGGGGGTACACTGAAGCTTTCTTT.